The 27 T cell receptor beta chains in this list originate from one sample, sequenced in a study of blood T cell repertoires in COVID-19. Sequencing was performed with immunoSEQ multiplex PCR; in TCRdb, only in-frame clones are kept and a portion is missing. The table lists around 290,000 clones, roughly 89% of them singletons. Source material: peripheral blood. All receptors derive from a man aged 40-55 years with acute or convalescent COVID-19.

The chain recombines TRBV12-5 with TRBJ1-2, with D unclear. CDR1 and CDR2 (germline): LGHNT, FRNRAP. V lost 2 bases, J lost 2 bases, and 15 bases lay in between. The CDR3 is made up of 16 amino acids. The CDR3: CASGLPLFEGNYGYTF. CDR3 DNA: TGTGCTAGTGGTTTGCCGTTATTTGAGGGAAACTATGGCTACACCTTC.

The sample holds a few counts of this clone. The V and J genes are TRBV5-1 and TRBJ1-4; D not certain. Germline V lookup: CDR1 SGHRS, CDR2 YFSETQ. This CDR3 has 14 amino acids. V was shortened by 7 bases and J by 8 bases, with 18 bases between the two germline ends. Here the CDR3 reads CASAKSPTYEKLFF. The CDR3 nucleotides are TGCGCCAGCGCCAAATCCCCGACATACGAAAAACTGTTTTTT.

This chain links TRBV2 with TRBJ1-1; 8 bases fit TRBD1. Germline V gives CDR1 SNHLY, CDR2 FYNNEI. J gave up 1 base and V 6 bases, and 4 bases lay outside the gene matches. The CDR3 runs to 14 residues. CDR3 bases: TGTGCCAGCAGACCCGGACAGGGGAACACTGAAGCTTTCTTT. This sequence encodes CASRPGQGNTEAFF.

This clone occurred once. V usage is TRBV29-1 and J usage is TRBJ1-4, with D perhaps TRBD1 (5 bases). CDR3 size: 14 residues. Trimming shortened V by 6 bases and J by 8 bases, and 19 bases separated the two germline ends. The germline V gene encodes CDR1 SQVTM and CDR2 ANQGSEA. The CDR3 DNA is TGCAGCGTAGCCCCGGTCAGGGATAGGGAAAAACTGTTTTTT. This translates into CSVAPVRDREKLFF.

This sequence joins TRBV19 and TRBJ2-7; D uncertain. Germline CDR1 reads LNHDA; CDR2 reads SQIVND (reference sequence). The CDR3 runs 13 residues. Trimming left V 4 bases short and J 0 bases short, with 7 bases between. The CDR3 reads CASSTTPSYEQYF. CDR3 DNA sequence: TGTGCCAGTAGTACGACACCCTCCTACGAGCAGTACTTC.

J is TRBJ2-7 and V is TRBV3-1 (or the pseudogene TRBV3-2); D may be TRBD2 (7 bases). CDR1 LGHDT and CDR2 YNNKEL come from the germline V gene (reference sequence). The V gene lost 3 bases and the J gene lost 4 bases, with 10 bases spanning the gap. The CDR3 runs 13 residues. The chain's CDR3 is CASSHGGRYEQYF. The CDR3 DNA follows: TGTGCCAGCAGCCACGGGGGGCGGTACGAGCAGTACTTC.

V is TRBV15 and J is TRBJ1-5, with a weak D call TRBD1 (5 bases). V gave up 4 bases and J gave up 8 bases, with 12 bases separating them. The CDR3 loop spans 13 amino acids. CDR1 and CDR2 (germline): LNHNV, YYDKDF (reference sequence). The CDR3 sequence: CATSKQTREPQHF. The CDR3 coding sequence is TGTGCCACCAGCAAACAGACCAGGGAGCCCCAGCATTTT.

The V gene is TRBV12-5, the J gene TRBJ1-1; 9 nucleotides agree with TRBD1. CDR3 size: 16 residues. Germline V lookup: CDR1 LGHNT, CDR2 FRNRAP. With 0 bases clipped from V and 4 bases from J, the junction kept 6 bases outside the gene matches. The CDR3 loop reads CASGLVLATGGTEAFF. CDR3 sequence (DNA): TGTGCTAGTGGTTTGGTGCTCGCGACAGGGGGCACTGAAGCTTTCTTT. The full variable domain, rest sourced from reference TRBV12-5 and TRBJ1-1, is DARVTQTPRHKVTEMGQEVTMRCQPILGHNTVFWYRQTMMQGLELLAYFRNRAPLDDSGMPKDRFSAEMPDATLATLKIQPSEPRDSAVYFCASGLVLATGGTEAFFGQGTRLTVV.

The rearrangement uses TRBV29-1 and TRBJ1-1; maybe TRBD1 (6 bases). The CDR3 is 13 residues long. The germline V gene has CDR1 SQVTM and CDR2 ANQGSEA. V dropped 4 bases and J dropped 5 bases, with 14 bases sitting between them. This chain's CDR3 is CSVGRDKGTEAFF. The CDR3 DNA is TGCAGCGTTGGCCGGGACAAGGGGACTGAAGCTTTCTTT. Using reference TRBV29-1 and TRBJ1-1 for the parts outside the CDR3, the full variable domain is SAVISQKPSRDICQRGTSLTIQCQVDSQVTMMFWYRQQPGQSLTLIATANQGSEATYESGFVIDKFPISRPNLTFSTLTVSNMSPEDSSIYLCSVGRDKGTEAFFGQGTRLTVV.

The rearrangement joins TRBV2 to TRBJ1-6, with 10 nucleotides matching TRBD1. Per the germline V gene, CDR1 is SNHLY and CDR2 is FYNNEI. This CDR3 is built from 13 residues. V lost 6 bases and J lost 10; bases outside the gene matches: 3. The CDR3 region is CASRGTGESPLHF. In DNA form, the CDR3 reads TGTGCCAGCAGAGGGACAGGGGAATCACCCCTCCACTTT. Filled out from reference TRBV2 and TRBJ1-6, the complete variable domain reads EPEVTQTPSHQVTQMGQEVILRCVPISNHLYFYWYRQILGQKVEFLVSFYNNEISEKSEIFDDQFSVERPDGSNFTLKIRSTKLEDSAMYFCASRGTGESPLHFGNGTRLTVT.

The genes are TRBV25-1 and TRBJ2-1, with 10 bases matching TRBD2. V lost 5 bases, J lost 2 bases, and 3 bases stayed unmatched. CDR3 length: 15 amino acids. Germline assignment: CDR1 MGHDK and CDR2 SYGVNS. As DNA, the CDR3 is TGTGCCAGCAGTTCCCTAGCGGGGGCCTACAATGAGCAGTTCTTC. Its protein is CASSSLAGAYNEQFF. Drawing the rest from reference TRBV25-1 and TRBJ2-1, the complete variable domain is EADIYQTPRYLVIGTGKKITLECSQTMGHDKMYWYQQDPGMELHLIHYSYGVNSTEKGDLSSESTVSRIRTEHFPLTLESARPSHTSQYLCASSSLAGAYNEQFFGPGTRLTVL.

The table lists this clone with a count of one. The chain combines TRBV6-2 or TRBV6-3 with TRBJ2-1, with D possibly being TRBD2 (5 bases). The V and J ends lost 0 bases and 2 bases respectively, with 8 bases between them. This CDR3 comprises 15 residues. Looked up from germline, CDR1 is MNHEY and CDR2 is SVGEGT. The CDR3 DNA follows: TGTGCCAGCAGTTACTCAGGAGGAACCTACAATGAGCAGTTCTTC. Its protein product is CASSYSGGTYNEQFF.

The chain carries TRBV11-2 and TRBJ2-7, with 14 bases identical to TRBD2. CDR3 size: 15 residues. The ends lost 4 bases at V and 3 bases at J; junction bases unmatched: 2. Germline CDR1 SGHAT, CDR2 FQNNGV. CDR3 sequence: CASSWTSGGYYEQYF. DNA for the CDR3: TGTGCCAGCAGCTGGACTAGCGGGGGGTACTACGAGCAGTACTTC.

The J gene is TRBJ2-1, the V gene TRBV5-4; 8 bases fit TRBD2. The V gene end was trimmed by 4 bases and the J gene end by 7 bases; junction bases not matched to a gene: 10. CDR1 and CDR2 from the germline V gene are SGHNT and YYREEE (reference sequence). There are 15 residues in the CDR3. CDR3 coding DNA: TGTGCCAGCAGCCTAGCGGGTCCATCGGGGAATGAGCAGTTCTTC. Translation: CASSLAGPSGNEQFF.

The genes are TRBV9 and TRBJ2-3; 7 bases are shared with TRBD2. V was clipped by 4 bases and J by 2 bases; unmatched bases: 7. Germline V gives CDR1 SGDLS, CDR2 YYNGEE. The CDR3 covers 15 residues. CDR3 sequence (DNA): TGTGCCAGCAGCTGGGGGGGTCTCGTCACAGATACGCAGTATTTT. This codes for CASSWGGLVTDTQYF.

About this clone: This CDR3 is also generated by other DNA sequences in the sample. The chain links TRBV11-2 to TRBJ1-1; D call uncertain. Germline CDR1 and CDR2: SGHAT and FQNNGV. Trimming pared 1 base from V and 2 bases from J, leaving 8 bases between. The CDR3 contains 14 residues. Written as DNA, the CDR3 is TGTGCCAGCAGCTTAGGGCCCTTAAACACTGAAGCTTTCTTT. Translating gives CASSLGPLNTEAFF. The whole variable domain, filled in from reference TRBV11-2 and TRBJ1-1, reads EAGVAQSPRYKIIEKRQSVAFWCNPISGHATLYWYQQILGQGPKLLIQFQNNGVVDDSQLPKDRFSAERLKGVDSTLKIQPAKLEDSAVYLCASSLGPLNTEAFFGQGTRLTVV.

The V and J genes are TRBV4-2 and TRBJ2-3; 9 bases are shared with TRBD2. Germline CDR1 LGHNA, CDR2 YNFKEQ. The CDR3 is 17 residues long. The J segment lost 2 bases and the V segment lost 0 bases, leaving 6 bases of the junction unmatched. Here the CDR3 reads CASSQDASGGLTDTQYF. The DNA of the CDR3 is TGTGCCAGCAGCCAAGATGCCAGCGGGGGGCTCACAGATACGCAGTATTTT.

The gene calls are TRBV27 and TRBJ2-5; D not certain. V was cut by 2 bases and J by 1 base, with 11 bases left in between. Germline V gene sequence: CDR1 MNHEY, CDR2 SMNVEV (reference sequence). The CDR3 consists of 15 residues. CDR3 residues: CASSLIGATQETQYF. The DNA of the CDR3 is TGTGCCAGCAGTTTAATCGGAGCCACCCAAGAGACCCAGTACTTC.

A remark on this clone: Other DNA sequences in this specimen translate into the identical CDR3. The chain links TRBV30 to TRBJ1-2, with a tentative D call TRBD1 (6 bases). In germline, CDR1 is GTSNPN, CDR2 SVGIG (reference sequence). The V end lost 0 bases, the J end lost 4 bases, and 9 bases lay between the germline ends. The CDR3 runs to 13 residues. In DNA form, the CDR3 reads TGTGCCTGGAGTGTTCAGGGGAGCTATGGCTACACCTTC. It codes for CAWSVQGSYGYTF. Variable domain in full (rest from reference TRBV30 and TRBJ1-2): SQTIHQWPATLVQPVGSPLSLECTVEGTSNPNLYWYRQAAGRGLQLLFYSVGIGQISSEVPQNLSASRPQDRQFILSSKKLLLSDSGFYLCAWSVQGSYGYTFGSGTRLTVV.

This chain connects TRBV28 to TRBJ2-1; D gene unclear. Germline CDR1 reads MDHEN; CDR2 reads SYDVKM. V lost 8 bases, J lost 4 bases, and 6 bases lay in between. The CDR3 loop spans 11 amino acids. This chain's CDR3 is CASRSYNEQFF. The CDR3 DNA is TGTGCCAGCCGGAGTTACAATGAGCAGTTCTTC.

The chain links TRBV6-2 or TRBV6-3 to TRBJ1-1, with D maybe TRBD1 (5 bases). The CDR3 runs to 12 residues. V was shortened by 1 base and J by 11 bases, with 11 bases between the two germline ends. Germline values: CDR1 MNHEY, CDR2 SVGEGT. For the CDR3, the DNA is TGTGCCAGCAGTTACTGGCGGGGCCGTGCTTTCTTT. It specifies CASSYWRGRAFF.

Details on this clone: The same CDR3 can be traced to other DNA sequences in this sample. The J gene is TRBJ2-7, the V gene TRBV12-3 or TRBV12-4, with D hard to call. The V end was cut by 9 bases, the J end by 2 bases, with 8 bases between. This CDR3 spans 11 amino acids. This CDR3 reads CASSPAYEQYF. The CDR3 region has the DNA TGTGCCAGTTCGCCGGCCTACGAGCAGTACTTC.

The chain combines TRBV10-1 with TRBJ1-5, with a tentative D call TRBD1 (5 bases). V was cut by 6 bases and J by 1 base, with 16 bases left in between. Germline V gene data show CDR1 as WNHNN and CDR2 as SYGVQD (reference sequence). The CDR3 spans 16 residues. CDR3 DNA sequence: TGCGCCAGCAGAGTGGTACAGGTTAGGAGCAATCAGCCCCAGCATTTT. Its translation: CASRVVQVRSNQPQHF.

The V gene is TRBV2, the J gene TRBJ2-3; tentative D call: TRBD1 (6 bases). The CDR3 is 14 amino acids. V dropped 4 bases and J dropped 0 bases, with 8 bases sitting between them. Germline CDR1 SNHLY, CDR2 FYNNEI. Here the CDR3 reads CASSGQASTDTQYF. The CDR3 DNA sequence: TGTGCCAGCAGTGGACAGGCTAGCACAGATACGCAGTATTTT. Looking up the rest from reference TRBV2 and TRBJ2-3 gives the full variable domain: EPEVTQTPSHQVTQMGQEVILRCVPISNHLYFYWYRQILGQKVEFLVSFYNNEISEKSEIFDDQFSVERPDGSNFTLKIRSTKLEDSAMYFCASSGQASTDTQYFGPGTRLTVL.

The chain links TRBV15 to TRBJ2-7; a weak D match, TRBD1 (6 bases). Trimming removed 0 bases from V and 3 bases from J, with 18 bases in between. CDR1 and CDR2 (germline): LNHNV, YYDKDF (reference sequence). The CDR3 is made up of 17 amino acids. The CDR3 region has the DNA TGTGCCACCAGCAGAGAGCCCTCCGGGACAAACATCTACGAGCAGTACTTC. This codes for CATSREPSGTNIYEQYF.

V and J are TRBV30 and TRBJ1-4; D possibly corresponds to TRBD1 (5 bases). CDR1 GTSNPN and CDR2 SVGIG come from the germline V gene (reference sequence). The V end lost 5 bases, the J end lost 1 base, and 14 bases lay between the germline ends. The CDR3 spans 15 residues. CDR3 nucleotides: TGTGCCTGGGGCGACCTGGGGCTAACTAATGAAAAACTGTTTTTT. Protein: CAWGDLGLTNEKLFF.

V is TRBV9 and J is TRBJ2-7, with a possible D match to TRBD1 (5 bases). Trimming stripped 0 bases from V and 2 bases from J, with 9 bases between. Per the germline V gene, CDR1 is SGDLS and CDR2 is YYNGEE. The CDR3 is 14 amino acids. The chain's CDR3 is CASSVVPGTYEQYF. The CDR3 nucleotides are TGTGCCAGCAGCGTAGTCCCAGGGACCTACGAGCAGTACTTC.